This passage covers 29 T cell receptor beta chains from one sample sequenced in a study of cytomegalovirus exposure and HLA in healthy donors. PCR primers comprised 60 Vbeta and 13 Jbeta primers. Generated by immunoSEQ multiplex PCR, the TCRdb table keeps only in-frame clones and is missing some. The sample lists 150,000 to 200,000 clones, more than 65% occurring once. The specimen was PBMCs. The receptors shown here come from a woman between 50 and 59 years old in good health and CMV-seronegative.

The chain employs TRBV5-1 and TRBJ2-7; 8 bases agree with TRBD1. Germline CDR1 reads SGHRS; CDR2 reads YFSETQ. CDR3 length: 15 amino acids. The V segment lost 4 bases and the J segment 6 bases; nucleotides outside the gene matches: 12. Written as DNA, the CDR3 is TGCGCCAGCAGCCTATCCCCGGACAGGGTGGGCGAGCAGTACTTC. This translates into CASSLSPDRVGEQYF.

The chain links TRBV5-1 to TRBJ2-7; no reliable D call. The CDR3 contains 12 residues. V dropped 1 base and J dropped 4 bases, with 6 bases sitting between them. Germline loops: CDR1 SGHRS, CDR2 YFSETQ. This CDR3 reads CASSLTRYEQYF. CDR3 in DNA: TGCGCCAGCAGCTTGACTCGTTACGAGCAGTACTTC.

The CDR3 here is CASSDLNLAGGVYEQYF. CDR3 DNA: TGTGCCAGCAGTGACCTCAACCTCGCGGGAGGCGTCTACGAGCAGTACTTC. This chain joins TRBV2 and TRBJ2-5; 8 bases fit TRBD2. The J call may be mistaken, given a closer DNA end match to TRBJ2-7. This CDR3 has 17 residues. CDR1 SNHLY and CDR2 FYNNEI come from the germline V gene.

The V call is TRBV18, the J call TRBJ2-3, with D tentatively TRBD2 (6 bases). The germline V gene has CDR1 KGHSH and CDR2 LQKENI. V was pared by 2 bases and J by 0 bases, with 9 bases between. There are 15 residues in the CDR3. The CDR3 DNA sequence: TGTGCCAGCTCACCAGGAGGGAGTAGCACAGATACGCAGTATTTT. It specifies CASSPGGSSTDTQYF.

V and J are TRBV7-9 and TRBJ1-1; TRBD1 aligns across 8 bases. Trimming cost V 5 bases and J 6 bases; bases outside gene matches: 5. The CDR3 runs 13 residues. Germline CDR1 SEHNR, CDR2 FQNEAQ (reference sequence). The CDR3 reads CASSITDRAEAFF. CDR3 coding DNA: TGTGCCAGCAGCATAACGGACAGGGCTGAAGCTTTCTTT.

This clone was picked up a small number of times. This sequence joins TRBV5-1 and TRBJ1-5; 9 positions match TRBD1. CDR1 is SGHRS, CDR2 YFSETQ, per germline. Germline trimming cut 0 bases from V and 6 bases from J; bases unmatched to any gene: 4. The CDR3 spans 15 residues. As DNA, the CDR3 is TGCGCCAGCAGCTTGGACTGGACAGGGGTTCAGCCCCAGCATTTT. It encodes CASSLDWTGVQPQHF.

The CDR3 spells CASSIGSARGQPQHF. CDR3 in DNA: TGCGCCAGCAGCATAGGAAGTGCCCGGGGACAGCCCCAGCATTTT. V gene TRBV5-1 combines with J gene TRBJ1-5; D unresolved. This CDR3 is 15 amino acids long. Germline loops: CDR1 SGHRS, CDR2 YFSETQ. V dropped 4 bases and J dropped 7 bases, with 18 bases sitting between them.

As DNA, the CDR3 is TGTGCCAGCAGTAGGTTCGGGAGTAGGTCCTACGAGCAGTACTTC. This codes for CASSRFGSRSYEQYF. This sequence joins TRBV28 and TRBJ2-7; maybe TRBD2 (6 bases). This CDR3 has 15 residues. V was shortened by 5 bases and J by 1 base, with 15 bases between the two germline ends. The germline CDR1 and CDR2 sequences are MDHEN and SYDVKM.

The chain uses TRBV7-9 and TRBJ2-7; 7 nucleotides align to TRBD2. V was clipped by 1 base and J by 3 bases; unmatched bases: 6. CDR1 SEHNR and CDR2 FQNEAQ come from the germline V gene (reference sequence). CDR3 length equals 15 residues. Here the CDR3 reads CASSLGGRENYEQYF. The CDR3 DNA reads TGTGCCAGCAGCTTAGGGGGGAGGGAGAACTACGAGCAGTACTTC.

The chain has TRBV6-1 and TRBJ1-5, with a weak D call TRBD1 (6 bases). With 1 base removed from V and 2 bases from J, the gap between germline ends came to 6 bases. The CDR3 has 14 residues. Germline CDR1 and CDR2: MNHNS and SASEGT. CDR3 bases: TGTGCCAGCAGTGAAGGACAGGGCAATCAGCCCCAGCATTTT. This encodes CASSEGQGNQPQHF.

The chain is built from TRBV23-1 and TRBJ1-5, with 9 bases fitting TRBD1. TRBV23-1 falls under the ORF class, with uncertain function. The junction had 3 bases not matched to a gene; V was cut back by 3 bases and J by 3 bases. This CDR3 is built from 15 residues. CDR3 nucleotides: TGCGCCAGCAGTCACGGACAGGGGAACAATCAGCCCCAGCATTTT. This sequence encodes CASSHGQGNNQPQHF.

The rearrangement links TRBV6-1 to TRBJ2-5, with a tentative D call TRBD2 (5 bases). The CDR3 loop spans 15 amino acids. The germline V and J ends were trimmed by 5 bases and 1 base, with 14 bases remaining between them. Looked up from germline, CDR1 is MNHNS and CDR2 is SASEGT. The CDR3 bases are TGTGCCAGCAGTTCCTTACACGGAGGCCAAGAGACCCAGTACTTC. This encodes CASSSLHGGQETQYF.

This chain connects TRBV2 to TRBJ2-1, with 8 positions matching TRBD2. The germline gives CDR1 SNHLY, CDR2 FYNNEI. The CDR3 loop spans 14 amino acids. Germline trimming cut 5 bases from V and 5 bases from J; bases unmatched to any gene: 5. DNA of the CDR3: TGTGCCAGCAGTAAAACTAGCGGCCACAATGAGCAGTTCTTC. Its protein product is CASSKTSGHNEQFF. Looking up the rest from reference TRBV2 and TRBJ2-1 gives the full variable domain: EPEVTQTPSHQVTQMGQEVILRCVPISNHLYFYWYRQILGQKVEFLVSFYNNEISEKSEIFDDQFSVERPDGSNFTLKIRSTKLEDSAMYFCASSKTSGHNEQFFGPGTRLTVL.

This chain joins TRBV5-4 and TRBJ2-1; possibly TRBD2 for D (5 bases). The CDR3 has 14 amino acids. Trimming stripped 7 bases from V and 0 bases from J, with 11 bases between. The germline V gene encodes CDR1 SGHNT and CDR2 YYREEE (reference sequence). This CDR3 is CASGAAVSYNEQFF. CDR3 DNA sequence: TGTGCCAGCGGAGCAGCGGTCTCCTACAATGAGCAGTTCTTC.

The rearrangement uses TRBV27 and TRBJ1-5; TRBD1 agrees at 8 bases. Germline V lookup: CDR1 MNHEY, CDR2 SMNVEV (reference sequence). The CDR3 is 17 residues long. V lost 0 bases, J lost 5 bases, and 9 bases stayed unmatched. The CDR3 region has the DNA TGTGCCAGCAGTTTATCGTTCGCAGGGGGCTTGGATCAGCCCCAGCATTTT. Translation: CASSLSFAGGLDQPQHF.

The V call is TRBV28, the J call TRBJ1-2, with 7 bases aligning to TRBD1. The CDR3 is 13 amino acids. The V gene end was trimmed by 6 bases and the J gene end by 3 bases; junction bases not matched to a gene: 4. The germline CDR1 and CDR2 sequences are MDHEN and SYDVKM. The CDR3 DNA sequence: TGTGCCAGCAGATACGACAGGGACTATGGCTACACCTTC. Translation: CASRYDRDYGYTF.

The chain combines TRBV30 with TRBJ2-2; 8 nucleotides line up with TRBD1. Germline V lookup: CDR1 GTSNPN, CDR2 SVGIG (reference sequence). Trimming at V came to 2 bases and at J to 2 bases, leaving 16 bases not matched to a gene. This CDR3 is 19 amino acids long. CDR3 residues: CAWSYTGPGQGYNTGELFF. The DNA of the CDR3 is TGTGCCTGGAGTTATACCGGGCCCGGACAGGGTTATAACACCGGGGAGCTGTTTTTT.

The CDR3, as DNA: TGTGCCAGCAGCCAGTCCGCCAATCAGCCCCAGCATTTT. It is translated as CASSQSANQPQHF. This sequence joins TRBV5-5 and TRBJ1-5; D gene unclear. In germline, CDR1 is SGHKS, CDR2 YYEKEE (reference sequence). This CDR3 is built from 13 residues. The germline V and J ends were trimmed by 4 bases and 3 bases, with 8 bases remaining between them.

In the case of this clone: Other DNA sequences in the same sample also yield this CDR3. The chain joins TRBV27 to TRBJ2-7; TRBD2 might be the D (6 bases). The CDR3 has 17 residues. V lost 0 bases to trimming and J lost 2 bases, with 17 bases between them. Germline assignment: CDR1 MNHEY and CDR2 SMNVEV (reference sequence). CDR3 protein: CASSLSSTRSRAYEQYF. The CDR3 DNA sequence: TGTGCCAGCAGTTTATCGTCGACTAGGAGTCGTGCCTACGAGCAGTACTTC.

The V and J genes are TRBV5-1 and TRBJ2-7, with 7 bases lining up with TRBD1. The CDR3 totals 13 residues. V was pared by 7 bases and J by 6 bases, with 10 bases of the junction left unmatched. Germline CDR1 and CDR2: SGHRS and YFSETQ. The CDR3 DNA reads TGCGCCAGCGGATTCGACAGGGAGCGCGAGCAGTACTTC. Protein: CASGFDREREQYF.

CDR3 region: CASSLPDRRDSTNEKLFF. The CDR3 nucleotides read TGTGCCAGCAGCTTACCGGATAGGCGTGACTCAACTAATGAAAAACTGTTTTTT. This chain uses TRBV11-3 with TRBJ1-4; D gene ambiguous. The germline CDR1 and CDR2 sequences are SGHNT and YENEEA. This CDR3 spans 18 amino acids. Deletions cut 2 bases from V and 0 bases from J, with 16 bases between. Combining the CDR3 with reference TRBV11-3 and TRBJ1-4 gives the whole variable domain EAGVVQSPRYKIIEKKQPVAFWCNPISGHNTLYWYLQNLGQGPELLIRYENEEAVDDSQLPKDRFSAERLKGVDSTLKIQPAELGDSAVYLCASSLPDRRDSTNEKLFFGSGTQLSVL.

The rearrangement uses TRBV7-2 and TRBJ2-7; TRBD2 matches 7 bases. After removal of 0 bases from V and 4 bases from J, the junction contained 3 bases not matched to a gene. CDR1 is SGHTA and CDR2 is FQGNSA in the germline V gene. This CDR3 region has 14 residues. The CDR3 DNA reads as TGTGCCAGCAGCTTAGCGGAGCGGGATTACGAGCAGTACTTC. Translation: CASSLAERDYEQYF.

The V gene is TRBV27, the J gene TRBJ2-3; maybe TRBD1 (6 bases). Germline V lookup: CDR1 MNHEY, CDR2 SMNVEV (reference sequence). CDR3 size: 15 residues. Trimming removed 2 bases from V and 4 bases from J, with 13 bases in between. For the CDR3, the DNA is TGTGCCAGCAGTTTAAGGGGGAGAGAGGCAGATACGCAGTATTTT. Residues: CASSLRGREADTQYF.

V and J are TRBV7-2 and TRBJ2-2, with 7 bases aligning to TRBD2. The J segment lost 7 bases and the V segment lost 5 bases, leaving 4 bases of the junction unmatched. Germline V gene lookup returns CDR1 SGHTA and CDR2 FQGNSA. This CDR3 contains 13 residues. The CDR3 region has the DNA TGTGCCAGCAGCCCCGGGGGGAGCGGGGAGCTGTTTTTT. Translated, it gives CASSPGGSGELFF.

CDR3 bases: TGTGCCAGCGAGGTATGGAGCAATCAGCCCCAGCATTTT. Translation: CASEVWSNQPQHF. The gene calls are TRBV6-1 and TRBJ1-5; D uncertain. V lost 8 bases, J lost 1 base, and 9 bases lay in between. The length of the CDR3 is 13 residues. Germline CDR1 MNHNS, CDR2 SASEGT.

The CDR3 DNA reads as TGTGCCAGCAGCGGATCTAGCGTAGGCTCCTACAATGAGCAGTTCTTC. Translated: CASSGSSVGSYNEQFF. This chain connects TRBV7-9 to TRBJ2-1, with D possibly being TRBD2 (6 bases). The CDR3 runs 16 residues. In germline, CDR1 is SEHNR, CDR2 FQNEAQ (reference sequence). Trimming left V 5 bases short and J 0 bases short, with 14 bases between.

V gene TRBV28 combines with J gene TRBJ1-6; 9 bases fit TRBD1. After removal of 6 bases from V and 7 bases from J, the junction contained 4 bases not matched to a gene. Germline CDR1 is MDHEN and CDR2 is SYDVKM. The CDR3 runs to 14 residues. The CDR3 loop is CASRAGTGNSPLHF. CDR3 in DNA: TGTGCCAGCAGAGCCGGGACAGGGAATTCACCCCTCCACTTT.

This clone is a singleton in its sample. The CDR3 sequence is CASSFPTGVRYEQYF. CDR3 in DNA: TGTGCCAGCAGTTTCCCGACAGGGGTGCGCTACGAGCAGTACTTC. The genes are TRBV28 and TRBJ2-7; the match to TRBD1 covers 8 bases. The CDR3 is 15 residues long. From germline, CDR1 is MDHEN and CDR2 SYDVKM. The V segment lost 3 bases and the J segment 3 bases; nucleotides outside the gene matches: 7.

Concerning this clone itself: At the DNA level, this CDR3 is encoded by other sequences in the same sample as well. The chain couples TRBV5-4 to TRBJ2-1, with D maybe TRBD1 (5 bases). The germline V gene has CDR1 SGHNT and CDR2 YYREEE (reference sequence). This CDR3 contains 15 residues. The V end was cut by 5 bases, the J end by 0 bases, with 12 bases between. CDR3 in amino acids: CASSLDRGSYNEQFF. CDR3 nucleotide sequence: TGTGCCAGCAGTCTAGACAGAGGCTCCTACAATGAGCAGTTCTTC.